This TCR beta chain was observed in a study of T cell responses to AZD1222 COVID-19 vaccine. Only in-frame clones appear in the TCRdb table, and some are missing; sequencing was by immunoSEQ multiplex PCR. The data contain about 19,000 clones, roughly 79% of them singletons. Points on this clone: Its specificity is not known.

Second-dose timings of about 4 or about 12 weeks were pooled. Regarding the study as a whole: Only 5 to 7 AZD1222 recipients were seropositive at baseline. Unmutated variant regions reportedly attract nearly half of all spike-specific TCRs.

Germline V lookup: CDR1 LNHNV, CDR2 YYDKDF (reference sequence). Trimming shortened V by 1 base and J by 4 bases, and 2 bases separated the two germline ends. The CDR3 consists of 12 residues. The sequences come from peripheral blood, collected 28 days after the second AZD1222 dose. The sequence was obtained from an adult who received the AZD1222 COVID-19 vaccine. The V call is TRBV15, the J call TRBJ1-5; the D is unclear. CDR3 sequence: CATSRVNQPQHF. In DNA, the CDR3 is TGTGCCACCAGCAGAGTTAATCAGCCCCAGCATTTT.